The clone carrying this T cell receptor (beta chain) has more than one count but fewer than ten. Its matching antigen is unknown. The data stem from a study of cytomegalovirus exposure and HLA in healthy donors. Study at large: An early release of data contained about 85 million unique TCRs, which came from HLA-typed donors. Notes on the study in general: As was reported, the HLA-A and HLA-B alleles of most subjects were accurately predicted from TCR beta sequences. Clonal expansion, a later analysis showed, was greater in HLA-associated TCR beta chains than in equally common others. Some segments of the V type, notably TRBV6-2 and TRBV6-3, were excluded as indistinguishable.

Researchers ran the PCR with 60 Vbeta and 13 Jbeta primers. This table comes from immunoSEQ multiplex PCR, and its TCRdb copy is limited to in-frame clones, with some not included. Of some 130,000 clones listed, nearly 80% are singletons. The V segment lost 0 bases and the J segment 2 bases; nucleotides outside the gene matches: 4. The CDR3 runs 17 residues. Germline V gene lookup returns CDR1 LGHNA and CDR2 YSLEER. The material sequenced was PBMCs. The gene calls are TRBV4-3 and TRBJ2-6; 7 bases agree with TRBD2. The receptor comes from a woman aged 25-40 years in good health and CMV-seropositive. The CDR3 coding sequence is TGCGCCAGCAGCCAAGATCGGGGAGGGACTGGGGCCAACGTCCTGACTTTC. Encoded protein: CASSQDRGGTGANVLTF.